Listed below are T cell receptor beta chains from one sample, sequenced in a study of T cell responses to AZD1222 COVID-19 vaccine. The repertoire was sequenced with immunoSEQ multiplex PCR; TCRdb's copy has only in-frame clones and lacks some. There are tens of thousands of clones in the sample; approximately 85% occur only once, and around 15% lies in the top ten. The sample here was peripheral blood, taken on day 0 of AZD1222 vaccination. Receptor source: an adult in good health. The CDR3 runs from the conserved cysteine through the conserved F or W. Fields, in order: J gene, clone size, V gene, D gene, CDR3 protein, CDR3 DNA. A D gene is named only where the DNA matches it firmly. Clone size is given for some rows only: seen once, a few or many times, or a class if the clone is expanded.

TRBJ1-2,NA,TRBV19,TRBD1,CASSSDPGTGSYGNYGYTF,TGTGCCAGTAGTAGCGATCCCGGGACAGGGTCATACGGGAACTATGGCTACACCTTC
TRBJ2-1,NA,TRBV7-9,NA,CASSLTGSAEQFF,TGTGCCAGCAGCTTAACAGGATCTGCGGAGCAGTTCTTC
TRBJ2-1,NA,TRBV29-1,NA,CSVEDPTGLFEQFF,TGCAGCGTTGAAGATCCTACAGGTTTGTTTGAGCAATTCTTC
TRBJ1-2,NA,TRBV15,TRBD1,CATSRTGGRDGYTF,TGTGCCACCAGCAGAACAGGGGGAAGGGATGGCTACACCTTC
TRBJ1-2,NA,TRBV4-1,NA,CASSQPKTNYGYTF,TGCGCCAGCAGCCAACCTAAGACGAACTATGGCTACACCTTC
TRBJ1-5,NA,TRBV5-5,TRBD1,CASSLQWTGVTPQHF,TGTGCCAGCAGCCTACAATGGACAGGGGTCACGCCCCAGCATTTT
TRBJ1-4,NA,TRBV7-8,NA,CASSLGSADFKEKLFF,TGTGCCAGCAGCTTAGGATCGGCAGACTTTAAGGAAAAACTGTTTTTT
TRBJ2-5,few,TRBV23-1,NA,CASSQHITVRLQETQYF,TGCGCCAGCAGTCAGCACATTACCGTGAGATTACAAGAGACCCAGTACTTC
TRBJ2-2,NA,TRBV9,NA,CASRQGGSGATGELFF,TGTGCCAGCCGCCAGGGGGGTAGTGGGGCCACCGGGGAGCTGTTTTTT
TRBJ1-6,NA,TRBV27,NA,CASSLGRSYNSPLHF,TGTGCCAGCAGTTTAGGCCGGTCCTATAATTCACCCCTCCACTTT
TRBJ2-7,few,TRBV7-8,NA,CASSLSRGYEQYF,TGTGCCAGCAGCTTATCAAGGGGGTACGAGCAGTACTTC
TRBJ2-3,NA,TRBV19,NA,CASSIAISTDTQYF,TGTGCCAGTAGTATAGCGATCTCCACAGATACGCAGTATTTT
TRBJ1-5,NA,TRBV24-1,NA,CATSPFVSYGNQPQHF,TGTGCCACCAGCCCTTTCGTCTCTTATGGCAATCAGCCCCAGCATTTT
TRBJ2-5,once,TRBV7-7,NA,CASSLDNLSGETQYF,TGTGCTAGCAGCTTAGATAACCTCTCAGGGGAGACCCAGTACTTC
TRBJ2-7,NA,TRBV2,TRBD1,CASSRTGGGYEQYF,TGTGCCAGCAGTCGGACAGGGGGCGGCTACGAGCAGTACTTC
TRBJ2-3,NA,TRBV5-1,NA,CASSSAPRASTDTQYF,TGCGCCAGCAGCTCGGCTCCGCGTGCTAGCACAGATACGCAGTATTTT
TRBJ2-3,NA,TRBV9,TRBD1,CASSVGGGQSTDTQYF,TGTGCCAGCAGCGTAGGAGGGGGACAGAGCACAGATACGCAGTATTTT
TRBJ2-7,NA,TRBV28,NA,CASSGRGGRYEQYF,TGTGCCAGCAGTGGGAGGGGGGGCCGGTACGAGCAGTACTTC
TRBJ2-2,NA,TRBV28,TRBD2,CASSPSGGGTGELFF,TGTGCCAGCAGTCCGAGCGGGGGGGGCACCGGGGAGCTGTTTTTT
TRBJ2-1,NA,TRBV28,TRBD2,CAITSGGYYNEQFF,TGTGCCATAACTAGCGGGGGTTACTACAATGAGCAGTTCTTC
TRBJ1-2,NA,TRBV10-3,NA,CAISGGDNVLGYTF,TGTGCCATCAGTGGGGGGGATAACGTTTTGGGCTACACCTTC
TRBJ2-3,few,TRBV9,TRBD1,CASSVGQGTDTQYF,TGTGCCAGCAGCGTAGGACAGGGAACAGATACGCAGTATTTT
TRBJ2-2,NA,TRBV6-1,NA,CASSDMGDTGELFF,TGTGCCAGCAGTGACATGGGTGACACCGGGGAGCTGTTTTTT
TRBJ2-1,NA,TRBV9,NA,CASSVGAEGYFGEQFF,TGTGCCAGCAGCGTGGGTGCCGAGGGGTACTTCGGTGAGCAGTTCTTC
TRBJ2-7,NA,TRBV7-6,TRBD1,CASSLEQGAVYEQYF,TGTGCCAGCAGCTTAGAACAGGGGGCGGTATACGAGCAGTACTTC
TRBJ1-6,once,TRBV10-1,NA,CASSGSQTAPLHF,TGCGCCAGCAGTGGTAGCCAAACGGCACCCCTCCACTTT
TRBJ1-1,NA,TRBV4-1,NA,CASSQRMTWQTEAFF,TGCGCCAGCAGCCAGCGGATGACGTGGCAGACGGAAGCTTTCTTT
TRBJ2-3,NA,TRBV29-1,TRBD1,CSVDMGQGLDTQYF,TGCAGCGTTGATATGGGACAGGGGCTGGATACGCAGTATTTT
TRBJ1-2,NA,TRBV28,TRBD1,CASSFGQGEYGYTF,TGTGCCAGCAGTTTCGGACAGGGGGAATATGGCTACACCTTC
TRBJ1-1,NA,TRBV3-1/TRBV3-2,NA,CASSQVGVGNTEAFF,TGTGCCAGCAGCCAAGTAGGTGTCGGGAACACTGAAGCTTTCTTT
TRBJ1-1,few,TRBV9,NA,CASSVFPNTEAFF,TGTGCCAGCAGCGTTTTCCCGAACACTGAAGCTTTCTTT
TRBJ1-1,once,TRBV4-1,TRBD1,CASSQLQGVAEAFF,TGCGCCAGCAGCCAACTACAGGGGGTCGCTGAAGCTTTCTTT
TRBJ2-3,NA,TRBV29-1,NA,CSAETTTTQYF,TGCAGCGCAGAAACGACAACTACGCAGTATTTT
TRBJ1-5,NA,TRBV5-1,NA,CASSLAGSGGPQHF,TGCGCCAGCAGCTTGGCCGGCAGTGGGGGGCCCCAGCATTTT
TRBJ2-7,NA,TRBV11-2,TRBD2,CASSRTSPYEQYF,TGTGCCAGCAGCCGGACTAGCCCCTACGAGCAGTACTTC
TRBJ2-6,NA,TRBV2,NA,CASSEGHSGANVLTF,TGTGCCAGCAGTGAGGGGCACTCTGGGGCCAACGTCCTGACTTTC
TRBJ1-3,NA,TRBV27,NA,CASRAGGSGNTIYF,TGTGCCAGCAGAGCGGGCGGCTCTGGAAACACCATATATTTT
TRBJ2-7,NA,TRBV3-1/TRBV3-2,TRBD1,CASSGRDRGAYEQYF,TGTGCCAGCAGCGGAAGGGACAGGGGGGCATACGAGCAGTACTTC
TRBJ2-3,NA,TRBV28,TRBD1,CASSKGQLLRTDTQYF,TGTGCCAGCAGCAAGGGACAGCTCCTTAGGACAGATACGCAGTATTTT
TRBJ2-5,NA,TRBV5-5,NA,CASTPPQGWQETQYF,TGTGCCAGCACCCCCCCGCAGGGCTGGCAAGAGACCCAGTACTTC
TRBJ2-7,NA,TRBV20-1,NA,CSAIPYEQYF,TGCAGTGCTATCCCATACGAGCAGTACTTC
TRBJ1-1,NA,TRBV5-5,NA,CASSLWGAFAEAFF,TGTGCCAGCAGCTTGTGGGGGGCTTTCGCTGAAGCTTTCTTT
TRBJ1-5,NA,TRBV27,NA,CASSTTGLQPQHF,TGTGCCAGCAGTACAACGGGGCTTCAGCCCCAGCATTTT
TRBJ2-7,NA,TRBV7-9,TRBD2,CASSFRRGGTYEQYF,TGTGCCAGCAGCTTTCGGCGGGGGGGGACCTACGAGCAGTACTTC
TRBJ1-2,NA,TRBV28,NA,CASSLWHRESYGYTF,TGTGCCAGCAGTTTATGGCACAGGGAATCCTATGGCTACACCTTC
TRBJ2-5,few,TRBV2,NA,CASSGGRGSHQETQYF,TGTGCCAGCAGTGGAGGGCGGGGATCTCACCAAGAGACCCAGTACTTC
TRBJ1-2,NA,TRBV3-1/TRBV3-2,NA,CASSQEPSTGRGGHGYTF,TGTGCCAGCAGCCAAGAGCCTTCCACGGGGAGGGGGGGCCATGGCTACACCTTC
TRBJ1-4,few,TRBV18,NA,CASSPSTEGLFF,TGTGCCAGCTCACCATCGACCGAGGGACTGTTTTTT
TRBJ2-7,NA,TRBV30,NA,CAWTPQGSPSEQYF,TGTGCCTGGACCCCCCAGGGGTCCCCGTCCGAGCAGTACTTC
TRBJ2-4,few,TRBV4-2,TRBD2,CASSQGQASGGALNIQYF,TGTGCCAGCAGCCAAGGGCAGGCTAGCGGGGGAGCTCTAAACATTCAGTACTTC
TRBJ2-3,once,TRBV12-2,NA,CASRKRRRQTSTDTQYF,TGTGCAAGCCGCAAAAGGCGCAGGCAAACTAGCACAGATACGCAGTATTTT
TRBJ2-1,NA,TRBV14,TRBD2,CASSSGLASGLYNEQFF,TGTGCCAGCAGCTCTGGCTTGGCTAGCGGGTTATACAATGAGCAGTTCTTC
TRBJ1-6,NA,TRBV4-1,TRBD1,CASSQGFRGGLNSPLHF,TGCGCCAGCAGCCAAGGTTTTCGAGGGGGCCTTAATTCACCCCTCCACTTT
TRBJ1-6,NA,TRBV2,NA,CASSESPTKSSYNSPLHF,TGTGCCAGCAGTGAGAGCCCCACGAAGAGCTCCTATAATTCACCCCTCCACTTT
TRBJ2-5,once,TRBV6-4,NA,CASSATGLETQYF,TGTGCCAGCAGTGCGACGGGATTGGAGACCCAGTACTTC
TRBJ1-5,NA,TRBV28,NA,CASSPRPGNQPQHF,TGTGCCAGCAGTCCTCGTCCAGGCAATCAGCCCCAGCATTTT
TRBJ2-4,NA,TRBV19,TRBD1,CASSIGRGSPNIQYF,TGTGCCAGTAGTATAGGCAGGGGGTCTCCCAACATTCAGTACTTC